The 17 T cell receptor beta chains given below trace back to one sample, sequenced in a study of cytomegalovirus exposure and HLA in healthy donors (TCRdb year 2017). The library was obtained by the immunoSEQ multiplex PCR assay. For the multiplex PCR, a mixture combining 60 forward primers for TCR Vbeta segments and 13 reverse primers for TCR Jbeta segments was used. TCRdb took this table from immuneACCESS and kept in-frame rearrangements with V and J called. Such tables lack part of the clones; where checked against another copy, unresolved V genes explain under half of the gap, and the rest is unexplained. The sample table records just over 150,000 clones; about 88% of these occur just once. Of the sample, around 2.1% is held by the ten largest clones. Source material: PBMCs. The receptors originated from a man aged 18 to 30 in good health and CMV-seropositive.

The chain joins TRBV7-2 to TRBJ1-1, with D unclear. The CDR3 totals 14 residues. The germline gives CDR1 SGHTA, CDR2 FQGNSA. V was pared by 0 bases and J by 0 bases, with 5 bases between. The CDR3 sequence is CASSLAHLNTEAFF. CDR3 in DNA: TGTGCCAGCAGCTTAGCCCATCTGAACACTGAAGCTTTCTTT.

The V and J genes are TRBV5-1 and TRBJ2-2; maybe TRBD2 (5 bases). V lost 7 bases and J lost 1, with 11 bases in between. CDR1 is SGHRS and CDR2 is YFSETQ in the germline V gene. The CDR3 covers 14 residues. Here the CDR3 reads CASQMAGNTGELFF. The CDR3 coding sequence is TGCGCCAGCCAGATGGCGGGGAACACCGGGGAGCTGTTTTTT. Combining the CDR3 with reference TRBV5-1 and TRBJ2-2 gives the whole variable domain KAGVTQTPRYLIKTRGQQVTLSCSPISGHRSVSWYQQTPGQGLQFLFEYFSETQRNKGNFPGRFSGRQFSNSRSEMNVSTLELGDSALYLCASQMAGNTGELFFGEGSRLTVL.

This rearrangement joins TRBV9 to TRBJ1-3, with 7 nucleotides matching TRBD1. The CDR3 covers 21 residues. Looked up from germline, CDR1 is SGDLS and CDR2 is YYNGEE. J lost 0 bases, V lost 4 bases, and 22 bases had no gene match. CDR3 amino acids: CASSTRDSQPVGANSGNTIYF. In DNA, the CDR3 is TGTGCCAGCAGCACCAGGGACAGCCAACCTGTGGGTGCCAACTCTGGAAACACCATATATTTT.

The rearrangement links TRBV6-1 to TRBJ2-3; 7 nucleotides align to TRBD1. Trimming at V came to 5 bases and at J to 6 bases, leaving 5 bases not matched to a gene. This CDR3 has 13 amino acids. Germline V gene sequence: CDR1 MNHNS, CDR2 SASEGT. In nucleotides, the CDR3 is TGTGCCAGCAGTTCCACAGGGGTGGATACGCAGTATTTT. This translates into CASSSTGVDTQYF.

The chain combines TRBV10-3 with TRBJ1-6, with D hard to call. With 2 bases removed from V and 6 bases from J, the gap between germline ends came to 5 bases. Germline V CDR1 and CDR2: ENHRY, SYGVKD. CDR3 length: 13 amino acids. DNA of the CDR3: TGTGCCATCAGTGAGCCTTTTAATTCACCCCTCCACTTT. It is translated as CAISEPFNSPLHF.

CDR3 in DNA: TGTGCCAGCAGCGCCGGATTAGGGGCTGAAGCTTTCTTT. Translated, it gives CASSAGLGAEAFF. The V and J genes are TRBV28 and TRBJ1-1, with TRBD1 as a possible D gene (5 bases). V was cut by 6 bases and J by 6 bases, with 14 bases left in between. The length of the CDR3 is 13 residues. Germline CDR1 reads MDHEN; CDR2 reads SYDVKM.

The J gene is TRBJ2-7, the V gene TRBV5-1, with TRBD1 identical over 8 bases. This CDR3 spans 15 amino acids. V lost 4 bases, J lost 1 base, and 7 bases stayed unmatched. The germline V gene encodes CDR1 SGHRS and CDR2 YFSETQ. The CDR3 sequence: CASSPRQGASYEQYF. In DNA form, the CDR3 reads TGCGCCAGCAGCCCCCGTCAGGGGGCTTCCTACGAGCAGTACTTC.

This clone was counted a few times. The CDR3 here is CASSLDRDTQYF. The CDR3 DNA reads as TGTGCCAGCAGCTTAGATAGAGATACGCAGTATTTT. V and J are TRBV5-4 and TRBJ2-3; unclear D gene. Trimming cost V 2 bases and J 5 bases, with 6 bases left between them. The CDR3 length is 12 residues. Germline V gives CDR1 SGHNT, CDR2 YYREEE (reference sequence).

The V call is TRBV10-3, the J call TRBJ2-2; 7 nucleotides line up with TRBD2. CDR3 length: 15 residues. V dropped 8 bases and J dropped 3; count of bases not matched to a gene: 9. CDR1 and CDR2 from the germline V gene are ENHRY and SYGVKD. The CDR3 sequence is CAIGRAGTYTGELFF. DNA of the CDR3: TGTGCCATCGGTAGAGCGGGGACCTACACCGGGGAGCTGTTTTTT.

The chain carries TRBV7-8 and TRBJ1-1; possible D gene TRBD1, 6 bases. This CDR3 is built from 13 residues. Trimming took 1 base from V and 3 from J, leaving 6 bases between them. Germline assignment: CDR1 SGHVS and CDR2 FQNEAQ. The CDR3 loop is CASSLDRDTEAFF. The CDR3 DNA is TGTGCCAGCAGCTTAGACAGGGACACTGAAGCTTTCTTT.

The chain uses TRBV4-3 and TRBJ1-3, with a weak D call TRBD1 (5 bases). Germline V gene sequence: CDR1 LGHNA, CDR2 YSLEER. V was shortened by 0 bases and J by 3 bases, with 6 bases between the two germline ends. The CDR3 is 14 amino acids. DNA of the CDR3: TGCGCCAGCAGCCAAGACAGGGTTGGAAACACCATATATTTT. Amino acids: CASSQDRVGNTIYF.

J is TRBJ2-5 and V is TRBV5-6, with a weak D call TRBD1 (5 bases). In germline, CDR1 is SGHDT, CDR2 YYEEEE. Deletions cut 0 bases from V and 5 bases from J, with 11 bases between. The length of the CDR3 is 14 residues. CDR3: CASSLGGPGETQYF. The CDR3 coding sequence is TGTGCCAGCAGCTTGGGAGGCCCAGGGGAGACCCAGTACTTC.

V and J are TRBV20-1 and TRBJ1-5, with a weak D call TRBD1 (6 bases). Trimming left V 8 bases short and J 9 bases short, with 14 bases between. There are 11 residues in the CDR3. Germline V gives CDR1 DFQATT, CDR2 SNEGSKA (reference sequence). CDR3 coding DNA: TGCAGTAGCGGACAGTCTTTGCCCCAGCATTTT. Its translation: CSSGQSLPQHF.

This clone came up once. The V call is TRBV5-1, the J call TRBJ2-5; a possible D gene is TRBD1 (6 bases). There are 14 residues in the CDR3. CDR1 is SGHRS and CDR2 is YFSETQ in the germline V gene. V lost 0 bases and J 4 bases, leaving 10 bases between the germline ends. CDR3 sequence reads: CASSLGQGRETQYF. The CDR3, as DNA: TGCGCCAGCAGCTTGGGGCAGGGGAGAGAGACCCAGTACTTC.

The chain recombines TRBV29-1 with TRBJ1-2; D is possibly TRBD1 (6 bases). Germline values: CDR1 SQVTM, CDR2 ANQGSEA. The V end was cut by 3 bases, the J end by 4 bases, with 12 bases between. The CDR3 loop spans 13 amino acids. CDR3 amino acids: CSVDTLDSYGYTF. The CDR3, as DNA: TGCAGCGTTGATACTCTGGACAGCTATGGCTACACCTTC.

CDR3 nucleotides: TGCGCCAGCAGTGAGTCACAGGGCGCCACGTACAATGAGCAGTTCTTC. The encoded protein is CASSESQGATYNEQFF. The chain joins TRBV10-2 to TRBJ2-1; perhaps TRBD1 as D (6 bases). Germline V gene lookup returns CDR1 WSHSY and CDR2 SAAADI. The germline V and J ends were trimmed by 0 bases and 4 bases, with 13 bases remaining between them. The CDR3 is 16 amino acids.

This chain uses TRBV29-1 with TRBJ2-7, with D perhaps matching TRBD1 (6 bases). CDR1 is SQVTM and CDR2 is ANQGSEA in the germline V gene. The CDR3 totals 12 residues. Trimming removed 6 bases from V and 0 bases from J, with 9 bases in between. The CDR3 DNA reads TGCAGCGTGAAAGGGGGCTCCTACGAGCAGTACTTC. It codes for CSVKGGSYEQYF.